This entry lists 25 T cell receptor beta chains sequenced from one sample in a study of T-cell reconstitution after alpha-beta-depleted transplantation in children. Researchers prepared the TCRbeta library using unique molecular identifiers, the study reports. TCRdb called the PCR reads again in MiXCR, with one record for every CDR3 protein. The table records some 490,000 distinct CDR3 sequences, 9.5% to 15% of them present only once. The source material was PBMCs from the stem cell graft donor, sampled from the stem cell graft. Every receptor here comes from a human donor who donated a stem cell graft to a child with combined immunodeficiency.

In this sample, this clonotype turned up many times. The chain couples TRBV20-1 to TRBJ2-7, with 14 bases lining up with TRBD2. J lost 5 bases, V lost 1 base, and 10 bases had no gene match. Germline loops: CDR1 DFQATT, CDR2 SNEGSKA (reference sequence). The CDR3 consists of 17 residues. The CDR3 spells CSARGAGTSGGLDEQYF. CDR3 nucleotide sequence: TGCAGTGCTAGAGGCGCCGGGACTAGCGGGGGATTGGACGAGCAGTACTTC.

V usage is TRBV5-1 and J usage is TRBJ1-4; unclear D gene. V lost 4 bases and J 8 bases, leaving 18 bases between the germline ends. The CDR3 spans 15 residues. Germline V gives CDR1 SGHRS, CDR2 YFSETQ. The CDR3: CASSPDGQRVEKLFF. CDR3 DNA sequence: TGCGCCAGCAGCCCTGACGGTCAGAGGGTAGAAAAACTGTTTTTT.

This rearrangement joins TRBV7-9 to TRBJ2-3; TRBD2 agrees at 8 bases. Germline V CDR1 and CDR2: SEHNR, FQNEAQ (reference sequence). This CDR3 comprises 15 residues. J was trimmed by 2 bases and V by 4 bases; bases with no gene match: 5. The CDR3 DNA sequence: TGTGCCAGCAGCTCCGAGCGGGGGCTCACAGATACGCAGTATTTT. Amino acids: CASSSERGLTDTQYF.

This sequence joins TRBV29-1 and TRBJ2-2, with D possibly TRBD1 on 5 matching bases. Germline lookup yields CDR1 SQVTM and CDR2 ANQGSEA. Trimming took 8 bases from V and 4 from J, leaving 14 bases between them. The CDR3 runs to 13 residues. CDR3 coding DNA: TGCAGCTTTATTAGGGGTGGCACCGGGGAGCTGTTTTTT. Translated, it gives CSFIRGGTGELFF.

Regarding this clonotype: Germline and junction disagree at one end, which may indicate a read error. The chain combines TRBV18 with TRBJ1-2; 8 nucleotides agree with TRBD1. The germline gives CDR1 KGHSH, CDR2 LQKENI. The CDR3 loop spans 16 amino acids. As DNA, the CDR3 is TGTGTCAGCTCACCATGGGACAGGTGGCTTACCTATGGCTACACCTTC. This sequence encodes CVSSPWDRWLTYGYTF.

The chain has TRBV12-3 or TRBV12-4 and TRBJ1-2; TRBD1 is a possible D gene (5 bases). The CDR3 runs to 15 residues. Trimming pared 1 base from V and 2 bases from J, leaving 11 bases between. CDR3 protein: CASSLGDRKNYGYTF. The CDR3 DNA is TGTGCCAGCAGTTTAGGGGACCGCAAGAACTATGGCTACACCTTC.

The chain uses TRBV5-1 and TRBJ1-5; tentative D call: TRBD1 (5 bases). The CDR3 has 14 residues. CDR1 is SGHRS, CDR2 YFSETQ, per germline. Trimming cost V 2 bases and J 5 bases, with 11 bases left between them. Written as DNA, the CDR3 is TGCGCCAGCAGCTTCCAGGGTAGAGATCAGCCCCAGCATTTT. Translation: CASSFQGRDQPQHF.

This clonotype was found a few times. The genes are TRBV5-1 and TRBJ2-7, with TRBD1 as a possible D gene (5 bases). The V end lost 0 bases, the J end lost 2 bases, and 12 bases lay between the germline ends. CDR1 is SGHRS, CDR2 YFSETQ, per germline. The length of the CDR3 is 15 residues. DNA of the CDR3: TGCGCCAGCAGCTTGGTTTGGACACCCACCTACGAGCAGTACTTC. This translates into CASSLVWTPTYEQYF.

In the case of this clonotype: Sequence at one end of the junction differs from germline and may be a read error. The chain carries TRBV7-8 and TRBJ2-1; TRBD2 matches at 8 bases. Germline-derived CDR1 and CDR2 are SGHVS and FQNEAQ. CDR3 size: 20 residues. The CDR3 loop reads CASRLGILAGSLSSYNEQFF. In nucleotides, the CDR3 is TGTGCCAGCAGGTTAGGGATTCTAGCGGGCAGCCTAAGCTCCTACAATGAGCAGTTCTTC.

Ten or more counts support this clonotype. The J gene is TRBJ2-5, the V gene TRBV7-8, with 10 bases matching TRBD1. The CDR3 extends over 15 amino acids. Per germline, CDR1 SGHVS and CDR2 FQNEAQ. With 4 bases clipped from V and 8 bases from J, the junction kept 10 bases outside the gene matches. CDR3 bases: TGTGCCAGCAGCTCACCACGGACAGGGGGAAATACCCAGTACTTC. It translates to CASSSPRTGGNTQYF.

This clonotype was counted ten times or more. This chain joins TRBV6-5 and TRBJ2-2, with a tentative D call TRBD2 (5 bases). CDR1 and CDR2 from the germline V gene are MNHEY and SVGAGI. CDR3 length equals 13 residues. Trimming shortened V by 2 bases and J by 4 bases, and 5 bases separated the two germline ends. CDR3 DNA sequence: TGTGCCAGCAGTTACGGACTCACCGGGGAGCTGTTTTTT. This sequence encodes CASSYGLTGELFF.

This clonotype was detected a few times. The chain combines TRBV12-3 or TRBV12-4 with TRBJ1-5; tentatively, D is TRBD1 (6 bases). The CDR3 consists of 18 residues. Trimming removed 4 bases from V and 0 bases from J, with 19 bases in between. The CDR3: CASSWQGTSTVSNQPQHF. CDR3 DNA: TGTGCCAGCAGTTGGCAGGGGACCTCAACCGTTAGCAATCAGCCCCAGCATTTT.

This clonotype was seen a handful of times. The chain carries TRBV12-3 or TRBV12-4 and TRBJ2-1; TRBD2 matches at 9 bases. There are 18 residues in the CDR3. The V gene end was trimmed by 3 bases and the J gene end by 3 bases; junction bases not matched to a gene: 12. CDR3 coding DNA: TGTGCCAGCAGTTTGTCTAGCGGGGAAGGGAACGGCTACAATGAGCAGTTCTTC. As protein: CASSLSSGEGNGYNEQFF.

This clonotype was counted a few times. The gene calls are TRBV20-1 and TRBJ2-7; TRBD2 aligns across 10 bases. From germline, CDR1 is DFQATT and CDR2 SNEGSKA (reference sequence). The V gene end was trimmed by 3 bases and the J gene end by 7 bases; junction bases not matched to a gene: 9. CDR3 length: 14 amino acids. CDR3 in amino acids: CSARPLAGEYEQYF. The CDR3 nucleotides are TGCAGTGCTAGGCCTCTAGCGGGAGAGTATGAGCAGTACTTC.

The chain links TRBV10-3 to TRBJ2-7, with no clear D. V lost 6 bases and J 7 bases, leaving 19 bases between the germline ends. Per the germline V gene, CDR1 is ENHRY and CDR2 is SYGVKD. This CDR3 spans 14 amino acids. The chain's CDR3 is CAISRDPGSGEQYF. As DNA, the CDR3 is TGTGCCATCAGCAGAGACCCCGGATCTGGAGAGCAGTACTTC.

This rearrangement joins TRBV10-3 to TRBJ1-5; D gene ambiguous. The CDR3 sequence is 14 residues long. CDR1 ENHRY and CDR2 SYGVKD come from the germline V gene. V was cut by 3 bases and J by 5 bases, with 11 bases left in between. The CDR3 loop reads CAISELHPDQPQHF. The CDR3 bases are TGTGCCATCAGTGAACTACACCCAGATCAGCCCCAGCATTTT.

This clonotype showed up just a few times. The chain links TRBV24-1 to TRBJ2-5, with D unclear. The CDR3 length is 14 residues. Trimming took off 4 bases at V and 0 bases at J, with 8 bases between the two ends. Germline lookup yields CDR1 KGHDR and CDR2 SFDVKD. The CDR3 loop reads CATSDWTDQETQYF. CDR3 coding DNA: TGTGCCACCAGTGACTGGACCGACCAAGAGACCCAGTACTTC.

V and J are TRBV14 and TRBJ2-3, with D maybe TRBD1 (6 bases). The CDR3 consists of 15 residues. Germline values: CDR1 SGHDN, CDR2 FVKESK. Between the trimmed V and J ends, which lost 4 bases and 4 bases, there was a span of 15 bases. CDR3 sequence: CASSPLEGDPDTQYF. In DNA form, the CDR3 reads TGTGCCAGCAGCCCCTTAGAGGGGGACCCAGATACGCAGTATTTT.

The chain carries TRBV12-3 or TRBV12-4 and TRBJ1-2; possibly TRBD1 for D (6 bases). V was cut by 7 bases and J by 4 bases, with 16 bases left in between. The CDR3 sequence is 14 residues long. The CDR3: CASTKGQSVYGYTF. CDR3 coding DNA: TGTGCCAGCACCAAAGGACAGTCAGTCTATGGCTACACCTTC.

A few counts support this clonotype. The gene calls are TRBV11-2 and TRBJ1-2; 7 bases match TRBD1. Looked up from germline, CDR1 is SGHAT and CDR2 is FQNNGV. After removal of 6 bases from V and 0 bases from J, the junction contained 7 bases not matched to a gene. The CDR3 consists of 15 residues. CDR3 sequence reads: CASSFTGVTNYGYTF. The CDR3 DNA reads TGTGCCAGCAGTTTTACAGGGGTGACTAACTATGGCTACACCTTC. Together with reference TRBV11-2 and TRBJ1-2, the CDR3 gives the full variable domain: EAGVAQSPRYKIIEKRQSVAFWCNPISGHATLYWYQQILGQGPKLLIQFQNNGVVDDSQLPKDRFSAERLKGVDSTLKIQPAKLEDSAVYLCASSFTGVTNYGYTFGSGTRLTVV.

Note on this clonotype: Since a much larger clone is just one base distant, this may be a read error. This sequence joins TRBV28 and TRBJ2-2; possibly TRBD1 for D (6 bases). The CDR3 is made up of 14 amino acids. Germline V gene sequence: CDR1 MDHEN, CDR2 SYDVKM. CDR3 bases: TGTGGCAGCAGTTCAAGGACAGAGACCGGGGAGCTGTTTTTT. Translating gives CGSSSRTETGELFF.

The rearrangement links TRBV20-1 to TRBJ1-2; D not resolved. CDR1 is DFQATT and CDR2 is SNEGSKA in the germline V gene (reference sequence). The CDR3 sequence is 12 residues long. V was clipped by 4 bases and J by 6 bases, with 12 bases between them. CDR3 coding DNA: TGCAGTGCTACGGACCCACCGAATGGCTACACCTTC. Protein: CSATDPPNGYTF.

This clonotype has more than one count but fewer than ten. The chain is built from TRBV5-6 and TRBJ2-7; D is ambiguous. The CDR3 spans 13 residues. Germline loops: CDR1 SGHDT, CDR2 YYEEEE. Trimming stripped 2 bases from V and 3 bases from J, with 9 bases between. The CDR3 loop is CASSFTLNYEQYF. DNA for the CDR3: TGTGCCAGCAGCTTTACCCTCAACTACGAGCAGTACTTC.

This clonotype was found a few times. The rearrangement joins TRBV24-1 to TRBJ2-7; 10 nucleotides match TRBD2. Per the germline V gene, CDR1 is KGHDR and CDR2 is SFDVKD. This CDR3 region has 15 residues. The junction had 3 bases not matched to a gene; V was cut back by 3 bases and J by 2 bases. CDR3 loop: CATSDVAGGTYEQYF. The DNA of the CDR3 is TGTGCCACCAGTGATGTAGCGGGAGGTACCTACGAGCAGTACTTC.

The V and J genes are TRBV4-3 and TRBJ1-2, with a possible D match to TRBD1 (5 bases). Looked up from germline, CDR1 is LGHNA and CDR2 is YSLEER. Trimming left V 2 bases short and J 7 bases short, with 17 bases between. The CDR3 length is 15 residues. The CDR3, as DNA: TGCGCCAGCAGCCAACGGGCCGCGGGACCGGCTGGCTACACCTTC. Its translation is CASSQRAAGPAGYTF.